This T cell receptor beta chain was sequenced for a study of blood T cell repertoires in COVID-19. The CDR3 has 16 residues. Germline loops: CDR1 LNHDA, CDR2 SQIVND (reference sequence). Trimming took off 6 bases at V and 0 bases at J, with 16 bases between the two ends. Sequencing used immunoSEQ multiplex PCR; TCRdb keeps in-frame clones, though not all of them. There are 100,000 to 120,000 clones in the sample; over 75% occur only once, and 16% lies in the top ten. The sample was peripheral blood. The chain recombines TRBV19 with TRBJ2-3; TRBD2 is a possible D gene (6 bases). The source is a woman of 80 years or more with active or convalescent COVID-19. CDR3 sequence reads: CASSWRSSGSTDTQYF. CDR3 nucleotide sequence: TGTGCCAGTAGCTGGAGGTCGAGCGGGAGCACAGATACGCAGTATTTT.